This T cell receptor (beta chain) was recorded in a study of T cell clones after liver transplantation. Study-wide context: A pre-transplant mixed lymphocyte reaction with TCRbeta sequencing defined graft-donor-reactive clones followed in post-transplant blood. Three of the eight recipients were HCV-positive; the rest had non-autoimmune, non-viral transplant indications.

This clone was counted once. The table came from immunoSEQ multiplex PCR; TCRdb's copy has only in-frame clones and leaves some out. The sample lists 40,000 to 55,000 clones, over 55% seen once, with over 9.5% in the top ten. Thawed unstimulated PBMCs were FACS-sorted by CD3, CD4 and CD8 into two populations. This CDR3 region has 13 residues. Germline assignment: CDR1 SGHAT and CDR2 FQNNGV. V dropped 3 bases and J dropped 6 bases, with 8 bases sitting between them. The TCR was taken from a human patient who received a liver transplant. The graft donor may have contributed some T cells. Sequencing used CD4+ T cells from blood, obtained 52 to 60 months after liver transplant. V gene TRBV11-2 combines with J gene TRBJ1-4, with TRBD1 as a possible D gene (5 bases). The DNA for the CDR3 is TGTGCCAGCAGCTTGGGGACGTATGAAAAACTGTTTTTT. Residues: CASSLGTYEKLFF.